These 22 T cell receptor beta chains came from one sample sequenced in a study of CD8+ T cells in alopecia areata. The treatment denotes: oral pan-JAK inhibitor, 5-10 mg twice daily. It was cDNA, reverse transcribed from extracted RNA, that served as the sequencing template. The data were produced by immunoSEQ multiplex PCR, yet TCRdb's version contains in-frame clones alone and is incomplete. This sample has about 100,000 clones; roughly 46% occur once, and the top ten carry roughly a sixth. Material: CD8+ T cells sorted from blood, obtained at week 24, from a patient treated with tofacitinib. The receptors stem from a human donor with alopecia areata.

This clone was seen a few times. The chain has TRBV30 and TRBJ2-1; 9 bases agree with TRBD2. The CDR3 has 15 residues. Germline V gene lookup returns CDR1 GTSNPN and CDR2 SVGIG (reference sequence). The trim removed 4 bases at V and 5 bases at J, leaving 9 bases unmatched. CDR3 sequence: CAWKVQRLADNEQFF. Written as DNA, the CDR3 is TGTGCCTGGAAAGTTCAGAGACTAGCGGACAATGAGCAGTTCTTC.

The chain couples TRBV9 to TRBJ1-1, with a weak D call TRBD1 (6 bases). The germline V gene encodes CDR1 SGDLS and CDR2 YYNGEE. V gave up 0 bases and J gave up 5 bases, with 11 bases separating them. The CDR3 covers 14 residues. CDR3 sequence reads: CASSVEGGHTEAFF. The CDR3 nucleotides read TGTGCCAGCAGCGTAGAAGGGGGGCATACTGAAGCTTTCTTT.

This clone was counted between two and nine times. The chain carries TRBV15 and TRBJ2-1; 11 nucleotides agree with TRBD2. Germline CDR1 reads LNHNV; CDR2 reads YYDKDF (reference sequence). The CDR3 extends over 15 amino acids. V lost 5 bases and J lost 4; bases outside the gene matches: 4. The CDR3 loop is CATSGRTSGYNEQFF. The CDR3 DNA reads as TGTGCCACCAGCGGCAGGACTAGCGGGTACAATGAGCAGTTCTTC.

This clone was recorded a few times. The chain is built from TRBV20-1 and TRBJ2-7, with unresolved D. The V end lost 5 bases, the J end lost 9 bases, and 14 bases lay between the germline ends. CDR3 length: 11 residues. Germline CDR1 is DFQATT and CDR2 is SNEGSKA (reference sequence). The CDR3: CSAHTTLGQYF. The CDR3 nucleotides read TGCAGTGCTCACACCACCCTGGGGCAGTACTTC.

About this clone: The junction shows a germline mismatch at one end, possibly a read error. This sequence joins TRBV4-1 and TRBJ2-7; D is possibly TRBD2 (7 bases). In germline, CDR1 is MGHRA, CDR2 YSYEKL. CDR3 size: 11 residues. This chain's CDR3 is CATQSGTDSFF. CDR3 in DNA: TGCGCCACCCAGAGCGGGACGGACAGCTTCTTC.

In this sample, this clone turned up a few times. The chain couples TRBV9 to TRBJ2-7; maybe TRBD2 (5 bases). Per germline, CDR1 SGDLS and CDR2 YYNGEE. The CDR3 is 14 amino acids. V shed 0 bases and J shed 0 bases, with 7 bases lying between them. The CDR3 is CASSVVEGSYEQYF. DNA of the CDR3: TGTGCCAGCAGCGTAGTCGAGGGCTCCTACGAGCAGTACTTC.

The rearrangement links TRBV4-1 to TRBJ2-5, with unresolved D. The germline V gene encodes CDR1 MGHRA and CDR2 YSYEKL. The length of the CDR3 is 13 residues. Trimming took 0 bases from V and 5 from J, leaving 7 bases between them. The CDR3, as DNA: TGCGCCAGCAGCCAAGATCTCGCGGAGACCCAGTACTTC. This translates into CASSQDLAETQYF.

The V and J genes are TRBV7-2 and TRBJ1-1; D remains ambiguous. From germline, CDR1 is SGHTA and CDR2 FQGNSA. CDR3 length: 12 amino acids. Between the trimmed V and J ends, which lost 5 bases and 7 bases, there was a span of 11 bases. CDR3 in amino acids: CASSPGSFEAFF. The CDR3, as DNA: TGTGCCAGCAGCCCGGGGTCTTTTGAAGCTTTCTTT. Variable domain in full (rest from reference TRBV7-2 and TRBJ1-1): GAGVSQSPSNKVTEKGKDVELRCDPISGHTALYWYRQSLGQGLEFLIYFQGNSAPDKSGLPSDRFSAERTGGSVSTLTIQRTQQEDSAVYLCASSPGSFEAFFGQGTRLTVV.

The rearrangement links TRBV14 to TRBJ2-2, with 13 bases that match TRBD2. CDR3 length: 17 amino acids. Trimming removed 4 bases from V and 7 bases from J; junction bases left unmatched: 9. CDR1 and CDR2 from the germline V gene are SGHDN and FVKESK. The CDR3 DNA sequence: TGTGCCAGCAGCCCAACGGGACTAGCGGGATTTGGCGGGGAGCTGTTTTTT. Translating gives CASSPTGLAGFGGELFF.

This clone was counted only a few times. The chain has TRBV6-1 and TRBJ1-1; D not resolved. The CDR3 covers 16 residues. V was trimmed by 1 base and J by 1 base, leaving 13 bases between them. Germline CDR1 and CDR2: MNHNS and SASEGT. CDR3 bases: TGTGCCAGCAGTGAAGATGAGGGATCGGCGAACACTGAAGCTTTCTTT. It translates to CASSEDEGSANTEAFF.

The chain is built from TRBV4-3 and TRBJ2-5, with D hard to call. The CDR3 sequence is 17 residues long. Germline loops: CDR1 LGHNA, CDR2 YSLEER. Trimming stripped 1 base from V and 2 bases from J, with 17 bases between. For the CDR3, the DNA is TGCGCCAGCAGCCAAGCCCGTGGTCCAGCCCCACAAGAGACCCAGTACTTC. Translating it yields CASSQARGPAPQETQYF.

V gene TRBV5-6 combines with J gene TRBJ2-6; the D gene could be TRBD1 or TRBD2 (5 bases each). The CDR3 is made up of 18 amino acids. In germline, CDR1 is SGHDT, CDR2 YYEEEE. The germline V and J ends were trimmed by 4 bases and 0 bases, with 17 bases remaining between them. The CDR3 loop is CASSDGGDPSSGANVLTF. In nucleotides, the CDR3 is TGTGCCAGCAGCGACGGTGGGGACCCGAGCTCTGGGGCCAACGTCCTGACTTTC.

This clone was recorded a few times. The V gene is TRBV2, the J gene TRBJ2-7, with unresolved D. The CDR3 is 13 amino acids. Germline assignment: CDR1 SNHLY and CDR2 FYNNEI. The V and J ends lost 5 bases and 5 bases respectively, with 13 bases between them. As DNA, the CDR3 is TGTGCCAGCAGTTCGGGCCCTGAGGACGAGCAGTACTTC. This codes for CASSSGPEDEQYF.

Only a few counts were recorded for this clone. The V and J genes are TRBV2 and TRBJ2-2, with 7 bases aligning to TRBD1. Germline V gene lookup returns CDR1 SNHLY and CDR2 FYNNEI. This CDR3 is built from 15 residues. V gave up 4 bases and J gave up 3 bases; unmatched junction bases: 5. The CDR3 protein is CASSGRQGDTGELFF. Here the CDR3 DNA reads TGTGCCAGCAGTGGTCGGCAGGGGGACACCGGGGAGCTGTTTTTT.

The CDR3 region has the DNA TGCGCCAGCAGCCAAGTGGACAGGGGGCAGGAGACCCAGTACTTC. It specifies CASSQVDRGQETQYF. The chain joins TRBV4-1 to TRBJ2-5, with 11 bases fitting TRBD1. The CDR3 consists of 15 residues. With V trimmed by 1 base and J by 5 bases, 3 bases remained unmatched. Germline V gene sequence: CDR1 MGHRA, CDR2 YSYEKL.

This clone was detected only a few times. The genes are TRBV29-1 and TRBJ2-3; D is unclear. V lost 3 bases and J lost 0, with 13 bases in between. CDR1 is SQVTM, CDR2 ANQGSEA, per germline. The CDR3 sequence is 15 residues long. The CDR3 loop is CSVEGTEQSTDTQYF. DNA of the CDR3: TGCAGCGTTGAGGGAACGGAACAAAGCACAGATACGCAGTATTTT.

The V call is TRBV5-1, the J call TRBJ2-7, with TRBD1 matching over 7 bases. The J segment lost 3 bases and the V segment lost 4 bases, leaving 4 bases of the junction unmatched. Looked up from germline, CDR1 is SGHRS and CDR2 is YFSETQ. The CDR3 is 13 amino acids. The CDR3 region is CASSLTGFYEQYF. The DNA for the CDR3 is TGCGCCAGCAGCCTGACAGGGTTCTACGAGCAGTACTTC.

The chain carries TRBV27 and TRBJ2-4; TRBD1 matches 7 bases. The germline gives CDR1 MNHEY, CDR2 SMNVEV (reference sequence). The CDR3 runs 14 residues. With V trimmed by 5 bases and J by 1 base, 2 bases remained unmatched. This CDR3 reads CASSLQGAKNIQYF. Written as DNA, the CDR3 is TGTGCCAGCAGTCTACAGGGGGCCAAAAACATTCAGTACTTC.

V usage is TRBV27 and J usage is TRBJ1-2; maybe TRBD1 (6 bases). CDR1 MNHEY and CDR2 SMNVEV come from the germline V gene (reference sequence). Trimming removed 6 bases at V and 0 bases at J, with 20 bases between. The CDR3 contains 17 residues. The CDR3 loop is CASSPSRSGAPNYGYTF. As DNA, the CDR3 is TGTGCCAGCAGCCCCAGTCGGTCGGGGGCACCTAACTATGGCTACACCTTC.

CDR3 region: CASSADGQGRLGYTF. The DNA for the CDR3 is TGTGCCAGCAGCGCCGATGGACAGGGAAGACTTGGCTACACCTTC. The chain is built from TRBV9 and TRBJ1-2; 8 bases agree with TRBD1. Losses at the gene ends were 3 bases for V and 7 bases for J; bases not matched to a gene: 11. The CDR3 covers 15 residues. Germline loops: CDR1 SGDLS, CDR2 YYNGEE. Full variable domain (outside the CDR3, taken from reference TRBV9 and TRBJ1-2): DSGVTQTPKHLITATGQRVTLRCSPRSGDLSVYWYQQSLDQGLQFLIQYYNGEERAKGNILERFSAQQFPDLHSELNLSSLELGDSALYFCASSADGQGRLGYTFGSGTRLTVV.

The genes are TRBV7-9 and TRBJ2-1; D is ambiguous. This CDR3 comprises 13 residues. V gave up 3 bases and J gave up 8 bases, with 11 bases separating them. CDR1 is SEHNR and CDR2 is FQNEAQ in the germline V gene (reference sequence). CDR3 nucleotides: TGTGCCAGCAGCTTCAGGTGGCTCGATGAGCAGTTCTTC. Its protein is CASSFRWLDEQFF.

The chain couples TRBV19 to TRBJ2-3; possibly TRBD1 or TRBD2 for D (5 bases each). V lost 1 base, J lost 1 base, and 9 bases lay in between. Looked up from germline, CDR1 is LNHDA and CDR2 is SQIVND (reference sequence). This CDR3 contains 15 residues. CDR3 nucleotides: TGTGCCAGTAGTATAGGTAGGGGAGGCACAGATACGCAGTATTTT. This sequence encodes CASSIGRGGTDTQYF.